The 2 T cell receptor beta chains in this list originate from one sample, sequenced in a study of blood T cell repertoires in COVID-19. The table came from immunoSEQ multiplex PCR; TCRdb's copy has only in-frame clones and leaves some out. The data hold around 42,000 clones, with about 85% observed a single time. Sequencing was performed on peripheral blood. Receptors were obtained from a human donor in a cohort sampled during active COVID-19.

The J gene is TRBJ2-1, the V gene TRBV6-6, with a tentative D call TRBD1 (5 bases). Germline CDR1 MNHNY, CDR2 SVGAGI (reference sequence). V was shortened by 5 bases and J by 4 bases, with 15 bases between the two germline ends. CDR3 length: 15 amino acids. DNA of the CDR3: TGTGCCAGCAGTCCCGGACACCCGGCGTACAATGAGCAGTTCTTC. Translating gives CASSPGHPAYNEQFF.

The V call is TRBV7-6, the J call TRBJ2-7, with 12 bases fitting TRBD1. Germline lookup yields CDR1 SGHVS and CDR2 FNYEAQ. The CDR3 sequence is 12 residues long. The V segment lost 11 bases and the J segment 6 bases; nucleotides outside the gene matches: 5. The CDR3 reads CALRDRGPEQYF. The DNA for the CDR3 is TGTGCCCTCCGGGACAGGGGGCCCGAGCAGTACTTC.